Below are 30 T cell receptor beta chains sequenced from a single sample in a study of T cell responses to AZD1222 COVID-19 vaccine. Repertoires were generated with immunoSEQ multiplex PCR, while TCRdb's copy carries only in-frame clones and drops some. The sample records about 140,000 clones, approximately 88% being singletons. Sample: peripheral blood, taken on day 0 of AZD1222 vaccination. These receptors were taken from an adult in good health.

This chain uses TRBV5-5 with TRBJ1-2, with D unresolved. V was clipped by 0 bases and J by 3 bases, with 24 bases between them. The CDR3 loop spans 19 amino acids. Germline V gene sequence: CDR1 SGHKS, CDR2 YYEKEE (reference sequence). CDR3 protein: CASSLEWSDPSPLHYGYTF. The DNA of the CDR3 is TGTGCCAGCAGCTTGGAATGGTCGGACCCGTCCCCCCTACACTATGGCTACACCTTC.

CDR3 residues: CASSSTTANTEAFF. As DNA, the CDR3 is TGTGCCAGCAGCTCTACTACAGCGAACACTGAAGCTTTCTTT. This chain uses TRBV7-8 with TRBJ1-1; no clear D. Germline V gene lookup returns CDR1 SGHVS and CDR2 FQNEAQ. This CDR3 has 14 amino acids. V was shortened by 4 bases and J by 1 base, with 10 bases between the two germline ends.

The chain joins TRBV27 to TRBJ2-7, with D maybe TRBD2 (7 bases). The CDR3 runs 14 residues. CDR1 is MNHEY and CDR2 is SMNVEV in the germline V gene (reference sequence). V was pared by 3 bases and J by 4 bases, with 13 bases between. The CDR3 bases are TGTGCCAGCAGTTTGGGGGGGGGCAGGTACGAGCAGTACTTC. This gives the protein CASSLGGGRYEQYF.

A few counts support this clone. The chain is built from TRBV9 and TRBJ1-6; D might be TRBD1 (6 bases). The V gene lost 3 bases and the J gene lost 7 bases, with 17 bases spanning the gap. Germline CDR1 SGDLS, CDR2 YYNGEE. The CDR3 contains 16 residues. CDR3 sequence (DNA): TGTGCCAGCAGCGCTAGTCAGGGGCAGGGGAATTCACCCCTCCACTTT. Protein: CASSASQGQGNSPLHF.

This chain joins TRBV18 and TRBJ2-7; the D gene is possibly TRBD1 (6 bases). The CDR3 loop spans 14 amino acids. CDR1 is KGHSH and CDR2 is LQKENI in the germline V gene. V was clipped by 3 bases and J by 2 bases, with 11 bases between them. CDR3 sequence: CASSPGAPPYEQYF. The CDR3, as DNA: TGTGCCAGCTCACCGGGGGCCCCCCCCTACGAGCAGTACTTC.

The chain has TRBV4-3 and TRBJ1-3; possibly TRBD1 for D (5 bases). Germline lookup yields CDR1 LGHNA and CDR2 YSLEER. The CDR3 extends over 15 amino acids. V lost 0 bases to trimming and J lost 8 bases, with 14 bases between them. This chain's CDR3 is CASSQEEWGGDTIYF. In nucleotides, the CDR3 is TGCGCCAGCAGCCAAGAAGAGTGGGGAGGGGACACCATATATTTT.

This chain joins TRBV9 and TRBJ1-2; maybe TRBD1 (5 bases). Germline assignment: CDR1 SGDLS and CDR2 YYNGEE. The CDR3 consists of 15 residues. With 4 bases removed from V and 4 bases from J, the gap between germline ends came to 17 bases. CDR3 in DNA: TGTGCCAGCAGCTTCGGGTCAGGGAGTCGCTATGGCTACACCTTC. Translating it yields CASSFGSGSRYGYTF.

The chain recombines TRBV14 with TRBJ2-2; no clear D gene. Trimming removed 1 base from V and 5 bases from J, with 5 bases in between. The CDR3 is 13 residues long. Germline V gives CDR1 SGHDN, CDR2 FVKESK. This CDR3 is CASSQVLTGELFF. The CDR3 DNA reads TGTGCCAGCAGCCAAGTGCTGACCGGGGAGCTGTTTTTT.

This chain links TRBV5-1 with TRBJ2-3, with 7 bases matching TRBD2. The CDR3 extends over 13 amino acids. The V and J ends lost 5 bases and 1 base, in that order; junction bases with no gene match: 1. Per germline, CDR1 SGHRS and CDR2 YFSETQ. CDR3 protein: CASRTSGTDTQYF. In nucleotides, the CDR3 is TGCGCCAGCAGAACTAGCGGCACAGATACGCAGTATTTT. The whole variable domain, remainder taken from reference TRBV5-1 and TRBJ2-3, is KAGVTQTPRYLIKTRGQQVTLSCSPISGHRSVSWYQQTPGQGLQFLFEYFSETQRNKGNFPGRFSGRQFSNSRSEMNVSTLELGDSALYLCASRTSGTDTQYFGPGTRLTVL.

The rearrangement uses TRBV4-1 and TRBJ2-2; 9 positions match TRBD2. Germline V gives CDR1 MGHRA, CDR2 YSYEKL. The CDR3 runs to 18 residues. V lost 2 bases and J lost 1; bases outside the gene matches: 8. The CDR3 sequence is CASSQSLSGSGNTGELFF. The CDR3 nucleotides read TGCGCCAGCAGCCAATCCCTTAGCGGGAGTGGGAACACCGGGGAGCTGTTTTTT.

J is TRBJ2-2 and V is TRBV5-6, with D possibly being TRBD1 or TRBD2 (6 bases each). This CDR3 region has 15 residues. CDR1 SGHDT and CDR2 YYEEEE come from the germline V gene. The germline V and J ends were trimmed by 6 bases and 4 bases, with 16 bases remaining between them. DNA of the CDR3: TGTGCCAGCACCCCCGGGGGCCCTTTCACCGGGGAGCTGTTTTTT. Protein sequence: CASTPGGPFTGELFF.

The genes are TRBV6-2 or TRBV6-3 and TRBJ2-3; D uncertain. The CDR3 extends over 11 amino acids. Trimming took 5 bases from V and 6 from J, leaving 6 bases between them. Germline CDR1 and CDR2: MNHEY and SVGEGT. The CDR3 is CASSDGDTQYF. The CDR3 nucleotides are TGTGCCAGCAGTGACGGGGATACGCAGTATTTT.

This sequence joins TRBV6-5 and TRBJ2-1; D ambiguous. The CDR3 sequence is 15 residues long. Germline V gene sequence: CDR1 MNHEY, CDR2 SVGAGI. Trimming shortened V by 4 bases and J by 3 bases, and 13 bases separated the two germline ends. The CDR3 region is CASSLVGPGYNEQFF. The CDR3 region has the DNA TGTGCCAGCAGTTTGGTCGGCCCCGGCTACAATGAGCAGTTCTTC.

This clone was seen more than once but under ten times. This chain connects TRBV21-1 to TRBJ2-1; the DNA was not compared with TRBD2, the D call given in the table. TRBV21-1 is deemed a pseudogene. This CDR3 spans 16 amino acids. The CDR3 sequence is CASSMCLATSRSEQFF. The CDR3 DNA sequence: TGTGCCAGCAGCATGTGTTTAGCCACCTCCCGGTCGGAGCAGTTCTTC.

The rearrangement joins TRBV13 to TRBJ2-2; D remains unclear. There are 13 residues in the CDR3. The V end lost 4 bases, the J end lost 5 bases, and 8 bases lay between the germline ends. Per the germline V gene, CDR1 is PRHDT and CDR2 is FYEKMQ (reference sequence). The CDR3 protein is CASSSGRTGELFF. CDR3 coding DNA: TGTGCCAGCAGCTCCGGCCGTACCGGGGAGCTGTTTTTT. Drawing the rest from reference TRBV13 and TRBJ2-2, the complete variable domain is AAGVIQSPRHLIKEKRETATLKCYPIPRHDTVYWYQQGPGQDPQFLISFYEKMQSDKGSIPDRFSAQQFSDYHSELNMSSLELGDSALYFCASSSGRTGELFFGEGSRLTVL.

With regard to this clone: Germline and junction disagree at one end, which may indicate a read error. The chain recombines TRBV19 with TRBJ1-5; 8 positions agree with TRBD1. This CDR3 is 16 amino acids long. Germline lookup yields CDR1 LNHDA and CDR2 SQIVND (reference sequence). The CDR3 region has the DNA TGTGCCAGTAGTATTCTTGGACAGGGAGGGTATCAGCCCCAACATTTT. As protein: CASSILGQGGYQPQHF.

The sample holds one count of this clone. The V and J genes are TRBV12-5 and TRBJ2-7; TRBD2 aligns across 10 bases. The CDR3 is 18 residues long. The junction had 11 bases not matched to a gene; V was cut back by 0 bases and J by 3 bases. Germline lookup yields CDR1 LGHNT and CDR2 FRNRAP. CDR3 DNA: TGTGCTAGTGGTTTGGTAAGAAGCGGGAGGGCCTGGGTCTACGAGCAGTACTTC. Protein product: CASGLVRSGRAWVYEQYF.

The genes are TRBV5-1 and TRBJ1-6; perhaps TRBD1 as D (5 bases). Looked up from germline, CDR1 is SGHRS and CDR2 is YFSETQ. Trimming shortened V by 1 base and J by 4 bases, and 6 bases separated the two germline ends. This CDR3 contains 14 residues. This CDR3 reads CASSLQGYNSPLHF. CDR3 bases: TGCGCCAGCAGCTTGCAGGGATATAATTCACCCCTCCACTTT. Full variable domain (outside the CDR3, taken from reference TRBV5-1 and TRBJ1-6): KAGVTQTPRYLIKTRGQQVTLSCSPISGHRSVSWYQQTPGQGLQFLFEYFSETQRNKGNFPGRFSGRQFSNSRSEMNVSTLELGDSALYLCASSLQGYNSPLHFGNGTRLTVT.

The chain couples TRBV19 to TRBJ1-1; 10 positions agree with TRBD1. Germline V gene lookup returns CDR1 LNHDA and CDR2 SQIVND (reference sequence). Trimming at V came to 10 bases and at J to 0 bases, leaving 8 bases not matched to a gene. There are 15 residues in the CDR3. The CDR3 nucleotides are TGTGCCACTAGGGACAGGGGCTTAATGAACACTGAAGCTTTCTTT. Residues: CATRDRGLMNTEAFF.

This clone was picked up one time. This rearrangement joins TRBV18 to TRBJ1-1, with D perhaps TRBD1 (5 bases). This CDR3 has 15 residues. V was clipped by 1 base and J by 1 base, with 10 bases between them. Per the germline V gene, CDR1 is KGHSH and CDR2 is LQKENI. The CDR3 is CASSPQRGSNTEAFF. The CDR3 DNA reads as TGTGCCAGCTCACCACAAAGGGGATCGAACACTGAAGCTTTCTTT.

The V and J genes are TRBV3-1 (or the pseudogene TRBV3-2) and TRBJ1-2; D uncertain. V was shortened by 3 bases and J by 2 bases, with 7 bases between the two germline ends. Germline CDR1 LGHDT, CDR2 YNNKEL (reference sequence). This CDR3 spans 13 amino acids. The CDR3 DNA is TGTGCCAGCAGCCAGGGTTTAAACTATGGCTACACCTTC. Protein sequence: CASSQGLNYGYTF.

The chain combines TRBV19 with TRBJ2-1; 7 bases fit TRBD1. CDR1 is LNHDA and CDR2 is SQIVND in the germline V gene (reference sequence). V lost 4 bases and J lost 7; bases outside the gene matches: 13. CDR3 length equals 16 residues. The CDR3 DNA sequence: TGTGCCAGTAGTAACACGCTGGGACAGTGGGAGAATGAGCAGTTCTTC. It encodes CASSNTLGQWENEQFF.

The genes are TRBV9 and TRBJ2-3, with D tentatively TRBD2 (6 bases). V was clipped by 0 bases and J by 2 bases, with 13 bases between them. The CDR3 runs to 16 residues. CDR1 is SGDLS and CDR2 is YYNGEE in the germline V gene. Here the CDR3 DNA reads TGTGCCAGCAGCGTAGGGATAGCGGAGACCACAGATACGCAGTATTTT. Translating gives CASSVGIAETTDTQYF. Variable domain in full (rest from reference TRBV9 and TRBJ2-3): DSGVTQTPKHLITATGQRVTLRCSPRSGDLSVYWYQQSLDQGLQFLIQYYNGEERAKGNILERFSAQQFPDLHSELNLSSLELGDSALYFCASSVGIAETTDTQYFGPGTRLTVL.

The chain employs TRBV5-1 and TRBJ2-1, with 8 bases lining up with TRBD2. The trim removed 4 bases at V and 2 bases at J, leaving 11 bases unmatched. The CDR3 has 17 amino acids. Germline V gives CDR1 SGHRS, CDR2 YFSETQ. The CDR3 bases are TGCGCCAGCAGCCCCACTGGGGCGGGAGGCGCCTACAATGAGCAGTTCTTC. It codes for CASSPTGAGGAYNEQFF.

The CDR3 region is CAISESFPGEQFF. CDR3 DNA sequence: TGTGCCATCAGTGAGTCGTTTCCAGGTGAGCAGTTCTTC. The chain couples TRBV10-3 to TRBJ2-1; D is unresolved. The CDR3 contains 13 residues. V was shortened by 0 bases and J by 9 bases, with 9 bases between the two germline ends. Germline V CDR1 and CDR2: ENHRY, SYGVKD.

V gene TRBV3-1 (or the pseudogene TRBV3-2) combines with J gene TRBJ1-2, with TRBD1 identical over 8 bases. V was pared by 4 bases and J by 4 bases, with 8 bases of the junction left unmatched. The germline CDR1 and CDR2 sequences are LGHDT and YNNKEL (reference sequence). The CDR3 is 15 residues long. Here the CDR3 reads CASSLGQGGLYGYTF. The CDR3 region has the DNA TGTGCCAGCAGCCTCGGACAGGGAGGCCTCTATGGCTACACCTTC.

The chain is built from TRBV7-7 and TRBJ2-2; 9 positions agree with TRBD2. The germline V gene encodes CDR1 SSHAT and CDR2 FNYEAQ (reference sequence). CDR3 length: 18 amino acids. The J segment lost 4 bases and the V segment lost 1 base, leaving 10 bases of the junction unmatched. The CDR3 DNA reads TGTGCCAGCAGCTTAGGGTTTCGGGGACTAGCTGCCACCGGGGAGCTGTTTTTT. Translation gives CASSLGFRGLAATGELFF. Full variable domain (missing parts from reference TRBV7-7 and TRBJ2-2): GAGVSQSPRYKVTKRGQDVTLRCDPISSHATLYWYQQALGQGPEFLTYFNYEAQPDKSGLPSDRFSAERPEGSISTLTIQRTEQRDSAMYRCASSLGFRGLAATGELFFGEGSRLTVL.

The J gene is TRBJ2-1, the V gene TRBV11-2, with 8 bases matching TRBD2. The CDR3 covers 17 residues. V was clipped by 1 base and J by 4 bases; unmatched bases: 9. The germline V gene has CDR1 SGHAT and CDR2 FQNNGV. CDR3 amino acids: CASSLGGSGTRYNEQFF. CDR3 bases: TGTGCCAGCAGCTTAGGGGGTAGCGGGACCCGTTACAATGAGCAGTTCTTC.

The chain recombines TRBV28 with TRBJ1-5, with D hard to call. The CDR3 has 14 amino acids. CDR1 MDHEN and CDR2 SYDVKM come from the germline V gene. V lost 2 bases and J lost 3, with 8 bases in between. In nucleotides, the CDR3 is TGTGCCAGCAGTTTAGAGGCGGTCAATCAGCCCCAGCATTTT. It translates to CASSLEAVNQPQHF.

The CDR3 DNA follows: TGTGCCAGCAGCTTAGTGGGGCTAGCGGGAGGGCAAGAGACCCAGTACTTC. Its translation is CASSLVGLAGGQETQYF. V is TRBV7-2 and J is TRBJ2-5; TRBD2 agrees at 12 bases. Germline V gives CDR1 SGHTA, CDR2 FQGNSA. Losses at the gene ends were 1 base for V and 2 bases for J; bases not matched to a gene: 5. The length of the CDR3 is 17 residues.